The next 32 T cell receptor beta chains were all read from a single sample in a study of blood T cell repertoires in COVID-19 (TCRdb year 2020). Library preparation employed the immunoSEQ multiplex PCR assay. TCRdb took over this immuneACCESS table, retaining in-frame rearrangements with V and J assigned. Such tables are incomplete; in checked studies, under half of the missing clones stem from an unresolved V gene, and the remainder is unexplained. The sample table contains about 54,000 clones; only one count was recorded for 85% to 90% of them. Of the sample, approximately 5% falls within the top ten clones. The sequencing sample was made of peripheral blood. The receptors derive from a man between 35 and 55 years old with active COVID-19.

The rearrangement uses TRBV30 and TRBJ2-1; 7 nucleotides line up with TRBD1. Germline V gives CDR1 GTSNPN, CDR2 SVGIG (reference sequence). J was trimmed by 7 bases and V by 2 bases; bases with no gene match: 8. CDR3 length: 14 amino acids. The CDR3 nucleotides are TGTGCCTGGAGTCTGAACAGGGGACGGAATGAGCAGTTCTTC. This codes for CAWSLNRGRNEQFF.

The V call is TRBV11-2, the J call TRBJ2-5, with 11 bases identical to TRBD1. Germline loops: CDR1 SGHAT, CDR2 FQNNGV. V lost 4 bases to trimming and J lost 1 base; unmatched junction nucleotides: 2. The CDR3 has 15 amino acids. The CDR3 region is CASSSGQGVQETQYF. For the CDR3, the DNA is TGTGCCAGCAGCTCGGGACAGGGGGTCCAAGAGACCCAGTACTTC.

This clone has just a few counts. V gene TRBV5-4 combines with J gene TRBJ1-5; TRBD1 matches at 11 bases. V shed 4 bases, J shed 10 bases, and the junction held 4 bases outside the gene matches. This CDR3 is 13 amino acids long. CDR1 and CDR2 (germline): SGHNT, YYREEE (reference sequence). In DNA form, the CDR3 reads TGTGCCAGCAGCACGGGACAGGGGGACCCCCAGCATTTT. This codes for CASSTGQGDPQHF.

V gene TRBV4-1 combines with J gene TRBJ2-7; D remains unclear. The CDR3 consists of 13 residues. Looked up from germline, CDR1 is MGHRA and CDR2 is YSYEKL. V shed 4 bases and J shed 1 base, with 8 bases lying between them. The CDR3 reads CASSPSGSYEQYF. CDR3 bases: TGCGCCAGCAGCCCTTCCGGGTCCTACGAGCAGTACTTC.

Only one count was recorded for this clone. CDR3 loop: CASSFGSPGVNYGYTF. The CDR3 DNA reads TGTGCCAGCAGTTTTGGGTCCCCCGGGGTTAACTATGGCTACACCTTC. The chain joins TRBV28 to TRBJ1-2; D is ambiguous. CDR3 size: 16 residues. V was shortened by 3 bases and J by 1 base, with 15 bases between the two germline ends. Germline CDR1 MDHEN, CDR2 SYDVKM.

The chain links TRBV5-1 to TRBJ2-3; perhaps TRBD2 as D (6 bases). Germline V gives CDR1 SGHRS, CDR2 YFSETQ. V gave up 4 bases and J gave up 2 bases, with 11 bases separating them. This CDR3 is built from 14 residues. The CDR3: CASSAGLSTDTQYF. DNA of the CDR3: TGCGCCAGCAGCGCGGGACTTTCCACAGATACGCAGTATTTT.

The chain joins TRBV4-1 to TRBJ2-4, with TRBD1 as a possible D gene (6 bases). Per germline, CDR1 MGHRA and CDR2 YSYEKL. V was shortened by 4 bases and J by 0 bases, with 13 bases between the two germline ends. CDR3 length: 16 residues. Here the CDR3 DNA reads TGCGCCAGCAGCCCCCGACAGGCTTTAGCCAAAAACATTCAGTACTTC. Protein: CASSPRQALAKNIQYF.

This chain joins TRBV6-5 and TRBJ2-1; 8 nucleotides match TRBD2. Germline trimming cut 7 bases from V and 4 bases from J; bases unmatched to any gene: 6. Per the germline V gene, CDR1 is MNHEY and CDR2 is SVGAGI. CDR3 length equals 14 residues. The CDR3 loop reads CASTAGAGYNEQFF. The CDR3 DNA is TGTGCCAGCACAGCGGGAGCGGGTTACAATGAGCAGTTCTTC.

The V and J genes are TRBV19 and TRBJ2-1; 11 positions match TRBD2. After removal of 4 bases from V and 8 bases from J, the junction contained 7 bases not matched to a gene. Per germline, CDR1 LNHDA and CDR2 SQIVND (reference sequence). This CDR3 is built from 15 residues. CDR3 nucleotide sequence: TGTGCCAGTAGTACTACTAGCGGGAGCTTGGATGAGCAGTTCTTC. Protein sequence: CASSTTSGSLDEQFF.

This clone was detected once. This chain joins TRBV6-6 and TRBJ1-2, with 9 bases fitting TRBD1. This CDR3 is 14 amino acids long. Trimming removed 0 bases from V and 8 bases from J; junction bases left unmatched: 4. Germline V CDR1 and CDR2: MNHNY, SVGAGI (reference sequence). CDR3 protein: CASSYSGQGRGYTF. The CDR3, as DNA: TGTGCCAGCAGTTACTCGGGACAGGGAAGGGGCTACACCTTC.

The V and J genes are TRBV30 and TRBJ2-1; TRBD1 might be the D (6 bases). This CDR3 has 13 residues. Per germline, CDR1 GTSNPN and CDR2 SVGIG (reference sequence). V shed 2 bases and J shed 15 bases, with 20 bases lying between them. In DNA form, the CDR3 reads TGTGCCTGGAGTCTACCACAGGGATTCAGTTCGTTCTTC. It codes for CAWSLPQGFSSFF.

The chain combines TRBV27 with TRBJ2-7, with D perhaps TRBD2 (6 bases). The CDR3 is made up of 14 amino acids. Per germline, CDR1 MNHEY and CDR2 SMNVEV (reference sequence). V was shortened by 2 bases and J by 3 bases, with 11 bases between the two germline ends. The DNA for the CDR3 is TGTGCCAGCAGTTTAGGGACTGGGCACTACGAGCAGTACTTC. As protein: CASSLGTGHYEQYF.

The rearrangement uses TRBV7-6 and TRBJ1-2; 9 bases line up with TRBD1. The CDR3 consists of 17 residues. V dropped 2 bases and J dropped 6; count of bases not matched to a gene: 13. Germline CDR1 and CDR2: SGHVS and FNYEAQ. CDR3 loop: CASSLLPGTGKEDGYTF. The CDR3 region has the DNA TGTGCCAGCAGCTTATTACCCGGGACAGGGAAAGAGGATGGCTACACCTTC.

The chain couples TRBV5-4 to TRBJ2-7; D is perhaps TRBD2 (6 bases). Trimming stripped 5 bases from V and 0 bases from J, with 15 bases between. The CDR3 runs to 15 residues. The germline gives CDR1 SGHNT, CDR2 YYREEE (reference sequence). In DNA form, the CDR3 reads TGTGCCAGCAGAGCACGGGGCGGGACCTCCTACGAGCAGTACTTC. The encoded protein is CASRARGGTSYEQYF.

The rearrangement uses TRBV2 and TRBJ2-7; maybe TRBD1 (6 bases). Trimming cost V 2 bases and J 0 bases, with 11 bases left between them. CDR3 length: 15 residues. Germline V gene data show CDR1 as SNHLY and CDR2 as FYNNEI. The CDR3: CASSESRQASYEQYF. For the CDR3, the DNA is TGTGCCAGCAGTGAAAGCCGACAGGCCTCCTACGAGCAGTACTTC. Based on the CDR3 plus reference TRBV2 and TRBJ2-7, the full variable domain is EPEVTQTPSHQVTQMGQEVILRCVPISNHLYFYWYRQILGQKVEFLVSFYNNEISEKSEIFDDQFSVERPDGSNFTLKIRSTKLEDSAMYFCASSESRQASYEQYFGPGTRLTVT.

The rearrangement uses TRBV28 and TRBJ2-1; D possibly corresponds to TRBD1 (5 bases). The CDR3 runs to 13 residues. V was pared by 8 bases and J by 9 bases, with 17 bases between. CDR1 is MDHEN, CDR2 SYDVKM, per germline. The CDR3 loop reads CASGLQIQGEQFF. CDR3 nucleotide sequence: TGTGCCAGCGGGCTCCAAATTCAGGGTGAGCAGTTCTTC.

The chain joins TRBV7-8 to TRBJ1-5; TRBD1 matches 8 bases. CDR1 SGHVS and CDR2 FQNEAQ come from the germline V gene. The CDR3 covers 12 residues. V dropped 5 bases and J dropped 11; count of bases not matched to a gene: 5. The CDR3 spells CASSPRQGSQHF. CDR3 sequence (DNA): TGTGCCAGCAGCCCCAGACAGGGGTCCCAGCATTTT.

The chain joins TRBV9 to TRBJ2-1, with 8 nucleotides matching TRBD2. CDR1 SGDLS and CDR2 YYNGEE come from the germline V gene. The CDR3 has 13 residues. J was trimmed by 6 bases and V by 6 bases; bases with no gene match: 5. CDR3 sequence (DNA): TGTGCCAGCACCAGTACTAGCGGCAATGAGCAGTTCTTC. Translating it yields CASTSTSGNEQFF.

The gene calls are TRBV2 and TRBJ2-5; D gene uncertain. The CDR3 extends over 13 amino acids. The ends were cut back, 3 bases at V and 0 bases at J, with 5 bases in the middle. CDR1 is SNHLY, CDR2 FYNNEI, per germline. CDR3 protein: CASSENNQETQYF. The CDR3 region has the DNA TGTGCCAGCAGTGAGAACAACCAAGAGACCCAGTACTTC. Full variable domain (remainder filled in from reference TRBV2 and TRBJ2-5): EPEVTQTPSHQVTQMGQEVILRCVPISNHLYFYWYRQILGQKVEFLVSFYNNEISEKSEIFDDQFSVERPDGSNFTLKIRSTKLEDSAMYFCASSENNQETQYFGPGTRLLVL.

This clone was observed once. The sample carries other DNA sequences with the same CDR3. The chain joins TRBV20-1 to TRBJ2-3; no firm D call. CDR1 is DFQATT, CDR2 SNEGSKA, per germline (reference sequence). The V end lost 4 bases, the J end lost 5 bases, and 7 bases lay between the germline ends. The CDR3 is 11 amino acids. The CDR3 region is CSATPRDTQYF. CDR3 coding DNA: TGCAGTGCTACGCCTAGAGATACGCAGTATTTT.

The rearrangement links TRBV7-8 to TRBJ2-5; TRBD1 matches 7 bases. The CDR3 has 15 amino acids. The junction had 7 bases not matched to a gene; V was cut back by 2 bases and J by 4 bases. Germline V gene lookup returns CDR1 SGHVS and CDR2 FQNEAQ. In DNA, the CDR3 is TGTGCCAGCAGCTTAAGTTCACAGGGGAGAGAGACCCAGTACTTC. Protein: CASSLSSQGRETQYF.

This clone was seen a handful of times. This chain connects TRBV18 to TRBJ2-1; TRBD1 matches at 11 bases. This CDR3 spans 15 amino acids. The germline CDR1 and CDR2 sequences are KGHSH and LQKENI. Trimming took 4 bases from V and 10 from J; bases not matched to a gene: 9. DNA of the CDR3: TGTGCCAGCTCACAAACCTCCGGGACAGGGGGGGAGCAGTTCTTC. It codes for CASSQTSGTGGEQFF.

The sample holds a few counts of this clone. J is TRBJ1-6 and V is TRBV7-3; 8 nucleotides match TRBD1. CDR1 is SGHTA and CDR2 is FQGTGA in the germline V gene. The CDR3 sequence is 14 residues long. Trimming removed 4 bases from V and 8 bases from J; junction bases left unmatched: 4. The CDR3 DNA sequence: TGTGCCAGCAGCTCACAGGGGGGAGATTCACCCCTCCACTTT. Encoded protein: CASSSQGGDSPLHF.

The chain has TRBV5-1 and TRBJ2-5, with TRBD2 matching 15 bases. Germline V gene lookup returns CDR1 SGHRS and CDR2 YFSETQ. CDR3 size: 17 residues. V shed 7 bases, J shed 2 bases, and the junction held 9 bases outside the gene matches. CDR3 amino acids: CASSGLAGGGDQETQYF. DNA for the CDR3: TGCGCCAGCTCGGGACTAGCGGGAGGCGGGGATCAAGAGACCCAGTACTTC.

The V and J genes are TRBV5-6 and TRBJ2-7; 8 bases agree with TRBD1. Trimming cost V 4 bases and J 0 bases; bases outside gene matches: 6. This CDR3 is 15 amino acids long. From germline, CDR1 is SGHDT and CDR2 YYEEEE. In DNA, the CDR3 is TGTGCCAGCAGCCAGACAGGGGCCTACTCCTACGAGCAGTACTTC. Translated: CASSQTGAYSYEQYF.

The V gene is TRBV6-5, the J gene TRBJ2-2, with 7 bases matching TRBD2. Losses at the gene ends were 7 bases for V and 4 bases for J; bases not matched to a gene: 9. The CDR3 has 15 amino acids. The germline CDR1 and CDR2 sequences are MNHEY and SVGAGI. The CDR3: CASTLSAGSTGELFF. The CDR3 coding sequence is TGTGCCAGCACCTTATCAGCGGGAAGCACCGGGGAGCTGTTTTTT.

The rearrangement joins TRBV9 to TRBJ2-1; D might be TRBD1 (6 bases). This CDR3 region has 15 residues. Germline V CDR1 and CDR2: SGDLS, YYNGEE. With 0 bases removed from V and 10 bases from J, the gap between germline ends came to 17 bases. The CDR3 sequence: CASSVATRAGVEQFF. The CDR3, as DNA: TGTGCCAGCAGCGTAGCTACGAGGGCAGGGGTCGAGCAGTTCTTC.

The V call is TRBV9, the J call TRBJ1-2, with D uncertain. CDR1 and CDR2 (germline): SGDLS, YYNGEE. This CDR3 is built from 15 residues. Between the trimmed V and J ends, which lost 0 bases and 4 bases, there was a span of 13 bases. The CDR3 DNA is TGTGCCAGCAGCGTAGCCGGTAGCAAAATCTATGGCTACACCTTC. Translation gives CASSVAGSKIYGYTF.

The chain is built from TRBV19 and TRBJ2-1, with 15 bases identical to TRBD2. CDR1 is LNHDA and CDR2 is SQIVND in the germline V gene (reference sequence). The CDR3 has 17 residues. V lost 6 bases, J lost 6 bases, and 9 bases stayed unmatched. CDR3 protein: CASRRTSGRGVGNEQFF. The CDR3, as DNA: TGTGCCAGTAGAAGGACTAGCGGGAGGGGAGTGGGCAATGAGCAGTTCTTC.

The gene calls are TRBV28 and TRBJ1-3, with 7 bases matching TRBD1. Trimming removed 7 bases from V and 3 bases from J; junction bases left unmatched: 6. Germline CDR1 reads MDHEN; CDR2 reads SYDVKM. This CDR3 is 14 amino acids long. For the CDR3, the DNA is TGTGCCAGCACCTCGGGACAGATTGGAAACACCATATATTTT. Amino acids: CASTSGQIGNTIYF.

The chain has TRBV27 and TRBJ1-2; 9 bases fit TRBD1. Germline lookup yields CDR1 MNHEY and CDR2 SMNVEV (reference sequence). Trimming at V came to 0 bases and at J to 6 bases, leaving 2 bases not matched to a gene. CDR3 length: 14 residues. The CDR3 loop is CASSLSDRGHGYTF. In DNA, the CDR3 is TGTGCCAGCAGTTTATCGGACAGGGGTCATGGCTACACCTTC.

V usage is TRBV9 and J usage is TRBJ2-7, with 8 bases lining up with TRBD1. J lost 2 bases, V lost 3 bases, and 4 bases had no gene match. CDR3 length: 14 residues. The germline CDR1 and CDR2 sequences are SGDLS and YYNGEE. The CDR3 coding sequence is TGTGCCAGCAGCGCGAAGGACAGGGCCTACGAGCAGTACTTC. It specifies CASSAKDRAYEQYF.